This T cell receptor beta chain was obtained from a study of early T cells in non-severe SARS-CoV-2 infection. Looking at the study overall: Bulk RNA taken from unsorted whole blood was sequenced, leaving chains unpaired.

At least ten counts were recorded for this clonotype. Trimming pared 6 bases from V and 5 bases from J, leaving 20 bases between. CDR3 size: 15 residues. MiXCR, run by TCRdb on the 5' RACE reads, gives a single entry per CDR3 protein. The profile shows over 30,000 distinct CDR3 sequences, approximately 7.1% of them singletons. This sequence was found in an adult who was a healthcare worker with PCR-confirmed SARS-CoV-2 infection or an uninfected control (not recorded which). The J gene is TRBJ2-7, the V gene TRBV12-3 or TRBV12-4; a possible D gene is TRBD1 (5 bases). The material was whole blood, obtained at baseline. This chain's CDR3 is CASRQGESRVNEQYF. CDR3 sequence (DNA): TGTGCCAGCAGGCAGGGTGAATCTAGGGTAAACGAGCAGTACTTC.